This T cell receptor beta chain comes out of a study of blood T cell repertoires in COVID-19. Original analysis: For nucleated cells, counts were estimated from reference gene primer amplification. Produced via immunoSEQ multiplex PCR; TCRdb's table is partial and in-frame only. The D gene and trimming were derived from the DNA, and the V and J assignments and clone size from that table. The sample records around 150,000 clones, roughly 90% being singletons. This CDR3 comprises 14 residues. In germline, CDR1 is MDHEN, CDR2 SYDVKM. The V end was cut by 6 bases, the J end by 0 bases, with 11 bases between.

The V call is TRBV28, the J call TRBJ1-2, with D tentatively TRBD1 (6 bases). The clonotype comes from a man aged 60-69 years with active or convalescent COVID-19. The material sequenced was peripheral blood. The CDR3: CASSQGLTNYGYTF. The CDR3 region has the DNA TGTGCCAGCAGCCAGGGGTTGACTAACTATGGCTACACCTTC.